This record looks at one TCR beta chain sequence and its context. What it recognizes is unknown. This CDR3 has 15 residues. Germline V gives CDR1 SGHAT, CDR2 FQDESV (reference sequence). Trimming took 7 bases from V and 4 from J; bases not matched to a gene: 11. The sample comes from a study of T cells in lung cancer brain metastases. Study information: Median interval between primary and brain metastasis specimen acquisition was less than 400 days.

Notes on the study in general: DNA fragmentation in FFPE samples may have prevented full retrieval of the infiltrating T cell repertoire.

Profiling relied on immunoSEQ multiplex PCR, and the TCRdb table lists in-frame clones only, not all of them. The sample has over 800 clones; roughly 90% are singletons. Input material: tumor tissue from the primary lung tumor. The chain carries TRBV11-1 and TRBJ1-1; 8 bases agree with TRBD1. This receptor was identified in a woman in her 50s with non-small cell lung cancer. CDR3 in DNA: TGTGCCAGCAACGAATGGACAGGGCGCGGCACTGAAGCTTTCTTT. Its protein product is CASNEWTGRGTEAFF.